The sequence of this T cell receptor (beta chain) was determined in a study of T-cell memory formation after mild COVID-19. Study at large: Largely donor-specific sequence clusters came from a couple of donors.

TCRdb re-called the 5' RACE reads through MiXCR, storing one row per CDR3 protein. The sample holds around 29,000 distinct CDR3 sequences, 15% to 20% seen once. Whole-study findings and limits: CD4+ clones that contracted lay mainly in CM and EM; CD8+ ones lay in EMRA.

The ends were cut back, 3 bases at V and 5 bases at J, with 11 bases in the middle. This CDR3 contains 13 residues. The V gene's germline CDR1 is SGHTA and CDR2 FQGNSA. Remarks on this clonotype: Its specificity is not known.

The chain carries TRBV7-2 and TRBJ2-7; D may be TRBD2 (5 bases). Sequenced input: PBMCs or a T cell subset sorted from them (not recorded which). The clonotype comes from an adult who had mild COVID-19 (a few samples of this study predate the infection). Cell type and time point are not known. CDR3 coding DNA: TGTGCCAGCAGCTTCCTAGCAACGCACGAGCAGTACTTC. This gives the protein CASSFLATHEQYF.